Listed below are T cell receptor beta chains from one sample, sequenced in a study of blood T cell repertoires in COVID-19. This table comes from immunoSEQ multiplex PCR, and its TCRdb copy is limited to in-frame clones, with some not included. This sample has roughly 200,000 clones; roughly 90% occur once, and the top ten carry about 1.6%. Sequenced material: peripheral blood. The receptor source for this set is a man aged 18-30 years with active or convalescent COVID-19. CDR3s include the opening cysteine and the closing phenylalanine or tryptophan. A D gene is named only where the DNA matches it firmly. Expanded clones are given a class, and other clones once, few, many or no size at all.

NA TRBD1 TRBJ1-1 TRBV5-1 TGCGCCAGCAGCTTGGAAGGGGGTACAGGGGGTGCTGAAGCTTTCTTT CASSLEGGTGGAEAFF
NA TRBD1 TRBJ2-1 TRBV4-1 TGCGCCAGCAGCCATGGTAAGACAGGGTTGGAGTATGAGCAGTTCTTC CASSHGKTGLEYEQFF
NA NA TRBJ2-1 TRBV21-1 TGTGCCAGCAGCAAGTATGGGAGGACTAGCGGGGGGAAAAGCTCCTACAATGAGCAGTTCTTC CASSKYGRTSGGKSSYNEQFF
NA NA TRBJ1-1 TRBV2 TGTGCCAGCAGTGAGGGGGAAGGGGGGAACACTGAAGCTTTCTTT CASSEGEGGNTEAFF
NA NA TRBJ2-2 TRBV9 TGTGCCAGCAGCGATGGCCTGAGGGACACCGGGGAGCTGTTTTTT CASSDGLRDTGELFF
NA TRBD1 TRBJ2-1 TRBV9 TGTGCCAGCAGCGTAGCCGGGACAGGGTTCAATGAGCAGTTCTTC CASSVAGTGFNEQFF
NA NA TRBJ2-3 TRBV18 TGTGCCAGCTCACCGACACAGGGACGCACAGATACGCAGTATTTT CASSPTQGRTDTQYF
many NA TRBJ1-3 TRBV3-1/TRBV3-2 TGTGCCAGCAGCCAAGGGGAGTTTTCTGGAAACACCATATATTTT CASSQGEFSGNTIYF
NA TRBD1 TRBJ1-5 TRBV19 TGTGCCAGTGTCCCGGGACAGGGGAGGTCCAATCAGCCCCAGCATTTT CASVPGQGRSNQPQHF
NA NA TRBJ2-3 TRBV19 TGTGCCAGTAGTATCAACAGTTTGATAAGAGATACGCAGTATTTT CASSINSLIRDTQYF
once NA TRBJ1-3 TRBV11-2 TGTGCCAGCAGCTTTGGGGGGTCTGGAAACACCATATATTTT CASSFGGSGNTIYF
NA TRBD1 TRBJ1-1 TRBV9 TGTGCCAGCAGCGTAGGACAGGGCTCTGAAGCTTTCTTT CASSVGQGSEAFF
NA NA TRBJ2-7 TRBV7-2 TGTGCCAGCAGCTTAGGCCTGGGAGTTACCCACGAGCAGTACTTC CASSLGLGVTHEQYF
NA NA TRBJ1-1 TRBV12-3/TRBV12-4 TGTGCCAGCAGTCGCGGGGCAGACGGAGGAGCTTTCTTT CASSRGADGGAFF
NA TRBD2 TRBJ2-7 TRBV7-9 TGTGCCAGCAGCGTGACTAGCGGGAGGGCCTACGAGCAGTACTTC CASSVTSGRAYEQYF
NA TRBD2 TRBJ2-2 TRBV7-3 TGTGCCAGCAGCCCCAGCGGGAGAGGCACCGGGGAGCTGTTTTTT CASSPSGRGTGELFF
NA TRBD1 TRBJ1-2 TRBV13 TGTGCCAGCAGCCAAACCGGGACAGGGTTTAGCTACACCTTC CASSQTGTGFSYTF
once TRBD2 TRBJ2-3 TRBV14 TGTGCCAGCAGCCAAGGACTAGCGGGAGCGGGTACGCAGTATTTT CASSQGLAGAGTQYF
NA NA TRBJ1-6 TRBV29-1 TGCAGCGTTAGGGGGGGGCCGGAAAATTCACCCCTCCACTTT CSVRGGPENSPLHF
NA TRBD1 TRBJ1-1 TRBV4-1 TGCGCCAGCAGCACCAGGGGGGACACTGAAGCTTTCTTT CASSTRGDTEAFF
NA NA TRBJ1-5 TRBV19 TGTGCCAGTGGATCTCCGGGGTGGAATCAGCCCCAGCATTTT CASGSPGWNQPQHF
NA TRBD2 TRBJ2-1 TRBV4-3 TGCGCCAGCAGCCGAGCGGGAGAAGCTTACAATGAGCAGTTCTTC CASSRAGEAYNEQFF
NA NA TRBJ1-4 TRBV18 TGTGCCAGCTCACCCGTGGGCGCCTTGGGTGAAAAACTGTTTTTT CASSPVGALGEKLFF
NA NA TRBJ1-2 TRBV6-7 TGTGCCAGCAGTCCCCGCCACCGAACTTCCTATGGCTACACCTTC CASSPRHRTSYGYTF
NA NA TRBJ1-6 TRBV30 TGTGCCTGGAACCTTGGGGGGGTGGATAATTCACCCCTCCACTTT CAWNLGGVDNSPLHF